This T cell receptor (beta chain) was sequenced during a study of blood T cell repertoires in COVID-19. Overall study context: COVID-19 samples, acute and convalescent, were from the United States, Italy and Spain.

This clone was detected a few times. Original handling: Scientists estimated how many nucleated cells there were by amplifying reference gene primers. Profiling relied on immunoSEQ multiplex PCR, and the TCRdb table lists in-frame clones only, not all of them. D and trimming were read from the DNA, whereas the V and J calls and clone size are those reported in that table. The sample lists about 44,000 clones; roughly 88% were seen once. This CDR3 region has 17 residues. The trim removed 1 base at V and 4 bases at J, leaving 6 bases unmatched. The V gene's germline CDR1 is MDHEN and CDR2 SYDVKM. The specimen was peripheral blood. The gene calls are TRBV28 and TRBJ2-2, with TRBD1 matching over 10 bases. This TCR was recovered from a woman in her thirties or forties with acute or convalescent COVID-19. The CDR3 DNA is TGTGCCAGCAGTTTATTTCAGGGACAGGGGACCACCGGGGAGCTGTTTTTT. This translates into CASSLFQGQGTTGELFF. Variable domain in full (rest from reference TRBV28 and TRBJ2-2): DVKVTQSSRYLVKRTGEKVFLECVQDMDHENMFWYRQDPGLGLRLIYFSYDVKMKEKGDIPEGYSVSREKKERFSLILESASTNQTSMYLCASSLFQGQGTTGELFFGEGSRLTVL.